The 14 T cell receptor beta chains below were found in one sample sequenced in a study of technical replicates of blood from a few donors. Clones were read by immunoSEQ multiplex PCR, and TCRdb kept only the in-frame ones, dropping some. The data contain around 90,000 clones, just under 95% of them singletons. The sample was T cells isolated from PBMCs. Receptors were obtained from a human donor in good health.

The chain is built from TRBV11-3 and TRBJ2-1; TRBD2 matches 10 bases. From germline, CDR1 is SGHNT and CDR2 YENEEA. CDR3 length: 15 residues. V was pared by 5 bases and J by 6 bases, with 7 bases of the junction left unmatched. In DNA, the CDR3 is TGTGCCAGCAGCAGAGGACTAGCGGCGACCAATGAGCAGTTCTTC. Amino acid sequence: CASSRGLAATNEQFF.

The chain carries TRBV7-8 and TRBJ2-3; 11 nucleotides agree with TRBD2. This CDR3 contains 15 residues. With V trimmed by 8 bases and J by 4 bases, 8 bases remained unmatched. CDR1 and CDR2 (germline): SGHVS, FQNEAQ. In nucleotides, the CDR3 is TGTGCCAGCGCTTTTAGCGGGAGGGCATCAGATACGCAGTATTTT. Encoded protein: CASAFSGRASDTQYF.

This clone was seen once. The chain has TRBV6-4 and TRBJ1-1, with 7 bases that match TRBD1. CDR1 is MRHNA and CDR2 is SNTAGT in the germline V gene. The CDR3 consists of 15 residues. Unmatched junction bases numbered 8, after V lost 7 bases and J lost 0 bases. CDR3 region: CASKRRDSLNTEAFF. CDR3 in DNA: TGTGCCAGCAAACGCCGGGACAGCTTGAACACTGAAGCTTTCTTT.

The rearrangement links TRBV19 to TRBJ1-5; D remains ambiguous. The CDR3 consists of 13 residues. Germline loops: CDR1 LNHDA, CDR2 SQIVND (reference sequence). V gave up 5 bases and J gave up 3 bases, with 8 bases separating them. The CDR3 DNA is TGTGCCAGTAGTGAAGGAGTCAATCAGCCCCAGCATTTT. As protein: CASSEGVNQPQHF. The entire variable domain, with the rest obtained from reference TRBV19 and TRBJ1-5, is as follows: DGGITQSPKYLFRKEGQNVTLSCEQNLNHDAMYWYRQDPGQGLRLIYYSQIVNDFQKGDIAEGYSVSREKKESFPLTVTSAQKNPTAFYLCASSEGVNQPQHFGDGTRLSIL.

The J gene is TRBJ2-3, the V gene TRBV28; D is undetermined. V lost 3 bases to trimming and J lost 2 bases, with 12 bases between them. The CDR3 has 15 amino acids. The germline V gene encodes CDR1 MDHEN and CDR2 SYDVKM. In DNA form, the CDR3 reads TGTGCCAGCAGTTTCCAACGACTTGCCACAGATACGCAGTATTTT. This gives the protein CASSFQRLATDTQYF.

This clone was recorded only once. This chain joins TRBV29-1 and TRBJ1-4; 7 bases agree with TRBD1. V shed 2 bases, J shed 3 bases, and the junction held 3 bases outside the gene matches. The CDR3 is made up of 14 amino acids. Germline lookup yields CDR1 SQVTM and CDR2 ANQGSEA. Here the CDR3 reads CSVEPDRSNEKLFF. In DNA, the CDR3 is TGCAGCGTTGAACCGGACAGGTCTAATGAAAAACTGTTTTTT.

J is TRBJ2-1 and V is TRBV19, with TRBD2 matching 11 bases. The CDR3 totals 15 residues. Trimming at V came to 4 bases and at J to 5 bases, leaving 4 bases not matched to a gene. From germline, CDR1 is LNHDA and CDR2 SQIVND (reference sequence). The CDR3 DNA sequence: TGTGCCAGTAGTAAGACTAGCGGGAACAACAATGAGCAGTTCTTC. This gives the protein CASSKTSGNNNEQFF. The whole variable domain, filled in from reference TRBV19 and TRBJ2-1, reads DGGITQSPKYLFRKEGQNVTLSCEQNLNHDAMYWYRQDPGQGLRLIYYSQIVNDFQKGDIAEGYSVSREKKESFPLTVTSAQKNPTAFYLCASSKTSGNNNEQFFGPGTRLTVL.

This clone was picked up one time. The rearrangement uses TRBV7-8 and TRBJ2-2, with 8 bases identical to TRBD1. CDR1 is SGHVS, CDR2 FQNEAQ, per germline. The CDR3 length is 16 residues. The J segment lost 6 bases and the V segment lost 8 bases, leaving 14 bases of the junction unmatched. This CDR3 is CASGHWTGKVAGELFF. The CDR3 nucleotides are TGTGCCAGCGGACATTGGACAGGGAAAGTGGCCGGGGAGCTGTTTTTT.

This CDR3 reads CAISAQNYGYTF. CDR3 nucleotide sequence: TGTGCCATCAGTGCACAGAACTATGGCTACACCTTC. The chain uses TRBV10-3 and TRBJ1-2; D remains ambiguous. The CDR3 runs 12 residues. The germline CDR1 and CDR2 sequences are ENHRY and SYGVKD. The ends were cut back, 4 bases at V and 2 bases at J, with 5 bases in the middle.

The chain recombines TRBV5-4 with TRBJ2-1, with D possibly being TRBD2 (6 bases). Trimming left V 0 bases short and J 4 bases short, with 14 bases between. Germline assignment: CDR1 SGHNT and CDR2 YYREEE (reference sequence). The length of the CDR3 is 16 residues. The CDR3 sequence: CASSLDGRMSYNEQFF. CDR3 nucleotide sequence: TGTGCCAGCAGCTTGGACGGGAGAATGTCTTACAATGAGCAGTTCTTC.

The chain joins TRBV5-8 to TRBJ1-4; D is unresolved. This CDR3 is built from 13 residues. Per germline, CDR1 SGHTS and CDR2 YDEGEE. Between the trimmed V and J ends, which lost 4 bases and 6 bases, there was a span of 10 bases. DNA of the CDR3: TGTGCCAGCAGCCCACATACCCATGAAAAACTGTTTTTT. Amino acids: CASSPHTHEKLFF.

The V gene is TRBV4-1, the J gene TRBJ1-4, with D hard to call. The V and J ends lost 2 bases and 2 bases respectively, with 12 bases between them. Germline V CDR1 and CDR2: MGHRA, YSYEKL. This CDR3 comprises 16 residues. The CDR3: CASSQRTRFTNEKLFF. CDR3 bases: TGCGCCAGCAGCCAAAGAACCCGGTTCACTAATGAAAAACTGTTTTTT.

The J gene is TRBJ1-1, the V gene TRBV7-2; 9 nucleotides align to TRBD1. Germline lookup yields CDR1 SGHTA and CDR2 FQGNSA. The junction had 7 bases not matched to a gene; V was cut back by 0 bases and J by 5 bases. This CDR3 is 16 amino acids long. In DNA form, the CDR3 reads TGTGCCAGCAGCTTAGCCGAGACAGGGGGGGGGACTGAAGCTTTCTTT. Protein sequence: CASSLAETGGGTEAFF. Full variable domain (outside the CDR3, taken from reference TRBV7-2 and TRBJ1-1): GAGVSQSPSNKVTEKGKDVELRCDPISGHTALYWYRQSLGQGLEFLIYFQGNSAPDKSGLPSDRFSAERTGGSVSTLTIQRTQQEDSAVYLCASSLAETGGGTEAFFGQGTRLTVV.

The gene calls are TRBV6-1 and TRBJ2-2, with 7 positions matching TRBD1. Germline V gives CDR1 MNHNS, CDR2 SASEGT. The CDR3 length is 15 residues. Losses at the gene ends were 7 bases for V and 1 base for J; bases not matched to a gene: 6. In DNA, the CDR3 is TGTGCCAGCATTACCCGGGACAGGAACACCGGGGAGCTGTTTTTT. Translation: CASITRDRNTGELFF.